This T cell receptor beta chain was obtained from a study of CD8 T cells in Susac syndrome (dated by TCRdb to about 2019). With respect to the entire study: Whether CD8+ T cell activation and differentiation in Susac syndrome was antigen driven was tested using repertoire sequencing. CD8+ T cell repertoire clonality was compared between over 9 healthy donors, approximately 14 Susac syndrome patients and 15 multiple sclerosis patients. Paper-wide results and their limitations: The study acknowledged that relatively few individuals were included in the TCR sequencing and HLA analysis.

Peripheral blood CD8+ and CD4+ T cells from healthy donors, Susac syndrome patients and multiple sclerosis patients were profiled using high-throughput TCR beta sequencing. The healthy donors served as controls matched for age and sex. Bulk CD8+ and CD4+ T cells were purified by magnetic negative isolation, while CD8+ TEMRA cells were enriched using FACS. Blood was drawn into EDTA tubes, processed within 24 hours, and PBMCs were isolated by density gradient centrifugation. PBMCs destined for TCR sequencing were cryopreserved in liquid nitrogen and later thawed in a 37 °C water bath. Purity of sorted or isolated CD4+, CD8+ and CD8+ TEMRA cells was at least 90%. Comment on this clonotype: Its recognized antigen is unknown. No qualities accompany the bases; no much larger clone lies one base away.

RNA was extracted with the RNeasy kit and roughly 0.45 to 1 ug was reverse transcribed using random hexamers. The immunoSEQ multiplex PCR assay, which covers 54 Vbeta and 13 Jbeta segments, was used to amplify TCR beta CDR3 regions. PCR amplification bias was corrected using a synthetic template baseline for primer optimization and computational correction. For the original study's pipeline: Reads were assigned to V, D and J genes according to IMGT and analyzed in immunoSEQ Analyzer, with only productive sequences retained. To calculate clonality, Shannon entropy was normalized by log2 of the number of productive unique sequences and then subtracted from one. Public and private clones were assessed among the 100 most prevalent clones of each patient and control. Clones were defined as Susac-specific if absent from the healthy and MS cohorts, from approximately 1,100 published viral clones and from other ImmuneACCESS disease sequences. The public reads were quality trimmed at Q25 with fastp and then assembled into clones with MiXCR by TCRdb, keeping productive beta chains. Rows with a matching CDR3 protein are joined into one entry that keeps the most common DNA and genes. TCRdb, not the authors, supplied the V and J calls. Counted in this sample were roughly 60,000 distinct CDR3 sequences; just over 90% of them appeared once. The top ten hold approximately 0.2% of the sample.

The sequenced sample consisted of CD8+ T cells from PBMCs. The receptor was derived from a human donor in good health.

CDR3 protein: CASSHPGQGTDTQYF. The DNA sequence is TGCGCCAGCAGCCACCCGGGACAGGGAACAGATACGCAGTATTTT. The chain is made from TRBV4-1 and TRBJ2-3, and 9 junction bases match TRBD1. CDR1 and CDR2 (MGHRA, YSYEKL) derive from the germline V gene. V trim: 3 bases; J trim: 3 bases; unmatched bases: 4. From cysteine to phenylalanine, the CDR3 is 15 amino acids long. This entry keeps only the CDR3 DNA: 45 bases, framed from base 1.